The rows below give T cell receptor beta chains drawn from one sample of a study of metastatic and nonmetastatic thyroid tumors. With MiXCR, TCRdb called clones anew from the PCR reads. The sample holds about 90,000 clones, around 7.8% seen once. What was sequenced was blood. These receptors all come from a female donor with papillary thyroid cancer or a benign thyroid nodule (not recorded which). Some clones in this sample may be carry-over from other donors' samples. CDR3s include the opening cysteine and the closing phenylalanine or tryptophan. The order of the fields is clone size, V gene, CDR3 protein. Expanded clones are given a class, and other clones once, few, many or no size at all.

>few|TRBV28
CASRLGDRGSTDTQYF
>many|TRBV6-2/TRBV6-3
CASTGHLMNTEAFF
>many|TRBV9
CASSPQSGGGAGTGELFF
>many|TRBV20-1
CSASGHRNTGELFF
>.|TRBV20-1
CSARSPDAAGRNEQYF
>many|TRBV6-2/TRBV6-3
CASSYSSGANVLTF
>many|TRBV7-3
CASSLTNYGYTF
>many|TRBV18
CASSPDSDGYTF
>many|TRBV4-1
CASRQGRGGNTEAFF
>many|TRBV29-1
CSVATDRNEQYF
>many|TRBV5-1
CASSPDTTLSSYNSPLHF
>many|TRBV3-1
CASSQEIVSGADYEQYF
>many|TRBV11-2
CASSFDRYNEQFF
>few|TRBV2
CASTRSGTGYEQYF
>.|TRBV2
CACSVGKGYGYTF
>many|TRBV12-3/TRBV12-4
CASSRGQSWALAKNIQYF
>many|TRBV20-1
CSVPVPLLALKTDTQYF
>many|TRBV2
CASSEERGAKWDTQYF
>.|TRBV27
CASSRTRDSNQPQHF
>.|TRBV6-1
CASSSRGIAYEQYF
>few|TRBV7-6
CASSLGTTTYEQYF
>many|TRBV6-1
CASSIQTGAGNTIYF
>many|TRBV2
CASSVASGGTETQYF
>many|TRBV28
CASPPIWSASGTTDTQYF
>many|TRBV5-4
CASSVDRTNYGYTF
>few|TRBV24-1
CATSDPTEGAFF
>many|TRBV20-1
CSARDLQEVYNEQFF
>many|TRBV7-2
CASSTFTAGVEAFF
>many|TRBV2
CASSQTNRAANEKLFF
>.|TRBV25-1
CASSEGYSGGLRETQYF
>many|TRBV27
CASRAGNYEQYF
>.|TRBV11-1
CSSSRGAWGPWDEQFF
>many|TRBV6-1
CASSGTLGGNLVYGYTF
>many|TRBV19
CASSNYRGPSSPLHF
>many|TRBV6-4
CASSDSTGGNEQFF
>many|TRBV3-1
CASSQRGTGAPEAFF
>many|TRBV5-6
CASSLRDGGVGDTQYF
>many|TRBV6-2/TRBV6-3
CASSYPTERTTDTQYF
>many|TRBV4-1
CASSPATGTSGYHEQYF
>few|TRBV9
CASSPDRAKNIQYF
>many|TRBV6-5
CASSVLSRTGNQPQHF
>few|TRBV20-1
CSVGRTNYGYTF
>many|TRBV5-5
CASSLVTVMSSPLHF
>many|TRBV19
CASSKRQGGNTIYF
>few|TRBV19
CASSGGGLSTDTQYF
>many|TRBV15
CATSRGGTYGYTF
>many|TRBV9
CASSVGGGDRETQYF
>many|TRBV12-5
CASGLGAEGSNYGYTF
>.|TRBV5-5
CASSPAGSNEKLFF
>many|TRBV12-3/TRBV12-4
CASSRRGGGTTGELFF